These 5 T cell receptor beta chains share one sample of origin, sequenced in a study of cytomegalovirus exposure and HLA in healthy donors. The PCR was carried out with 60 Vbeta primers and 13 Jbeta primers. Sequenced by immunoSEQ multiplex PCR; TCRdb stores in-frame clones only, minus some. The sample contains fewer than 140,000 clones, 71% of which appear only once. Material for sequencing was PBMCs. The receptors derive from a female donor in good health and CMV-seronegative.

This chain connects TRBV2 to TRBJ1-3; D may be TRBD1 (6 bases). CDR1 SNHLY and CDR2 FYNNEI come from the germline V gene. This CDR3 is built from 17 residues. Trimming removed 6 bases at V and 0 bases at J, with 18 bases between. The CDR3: CASSPKTGYTSGNTIYF. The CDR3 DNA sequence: TGTGCCAGCAGCCCCAAGACAGGATATACCTCTGGAAACACCATATATTTT. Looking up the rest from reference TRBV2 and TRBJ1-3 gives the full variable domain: EPEVTQTPSHQVTQMGQEVILRCVPISNHLYFYWYRQILGQKVEFLVSFYNNEISEKSEIFDDQFSVERPDGSNFTLKIRSTKLEDSAMYFCASSPKTGYTSGNTIYFGEGSWLTVV.

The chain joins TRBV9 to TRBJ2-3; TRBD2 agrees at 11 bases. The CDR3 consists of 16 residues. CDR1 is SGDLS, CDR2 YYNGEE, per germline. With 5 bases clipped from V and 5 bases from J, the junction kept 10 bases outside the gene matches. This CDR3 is CASSRVAGGGGDTQYF. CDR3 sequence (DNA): TGTGCCAGCAGTAGAGTAGCGGGAGGGGGAGGAGATACGCAGTATTTT.

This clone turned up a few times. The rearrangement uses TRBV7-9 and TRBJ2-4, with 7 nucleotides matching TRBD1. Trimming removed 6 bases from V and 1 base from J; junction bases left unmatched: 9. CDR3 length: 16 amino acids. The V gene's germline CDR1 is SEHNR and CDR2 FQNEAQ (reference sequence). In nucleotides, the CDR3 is TGTGCCAGCAGTCAAGCCGGGACAGAGGCCAAAAACATTCAGTACTTC. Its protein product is CASSQAGTEAKNIQYF.

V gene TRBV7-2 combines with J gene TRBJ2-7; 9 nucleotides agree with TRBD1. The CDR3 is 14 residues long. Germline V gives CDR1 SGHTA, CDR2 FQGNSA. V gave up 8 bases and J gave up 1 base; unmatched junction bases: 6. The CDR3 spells CASGVTGGSYEQYF. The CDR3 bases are TGTGCCAGCGGTGTGACAGGGGGGTCCTACGAGCAGTACTTC.

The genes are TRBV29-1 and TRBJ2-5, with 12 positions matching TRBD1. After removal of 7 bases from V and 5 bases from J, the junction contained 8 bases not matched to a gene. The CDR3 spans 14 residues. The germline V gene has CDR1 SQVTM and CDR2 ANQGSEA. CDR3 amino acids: CSGTGTGGGETQYF. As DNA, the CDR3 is TGCAGCGGGACCGGGACAGGGGGCGGGGAGACCCAGTACTTC.